The 21 T cell receptor beta chains given below trace back to one sample, sequenced in a study of T cell responses to AZD1222 COVID-19 vaccine. Repertoires were generated with immunoSEQ multiplex PCR, while TCRdb's copy carries only in-frame clones and drops some. This table has over 65,000 clones, 60% to 80% appearing once. The sequenced sample was peripheral blood, obtained on day 0 of AZD1222 vaccination. Every receptor here comes from an adult in good health.

This sequence joins TRBV19 and TRBJ1-1; a weak D match, TRBD1 (6 bases). Germline CDR1 and CDR2: LNHDA and SQIVND (reference sequence). Trimming left V 7 bases short and J 3 bases short, with 18 bases between. This CDR3 is 15 amino acids long. This CDR3 is CASTPPGAGDTEAFF. The CDR3 nucleotides are TGTGCCAGTACGCCCCCGGGGGCTGGGGACACTGAAGCTTTCTTT.

The V and J genes are TRBV20-1 and TRBJ2-1; D ambiguous. The CDR3 spans 15 residues. Germline CDR1 is DFQATT and CDR2 is SNEGSKA (reference sequence). V lost 3 bases to trimming and J lost 0 bases, with 12 bases between them. The CDR3 region has the DNA TGCAGTGCTAGTACGCTTATGTACTCCTACAATGAGCAGTTCTTC. Translating it yields CSASTLMYSYNEQFF.

The chain employs TRBV10-3 and TRBJ1-5; D is ambiguous. There are 13 residues in the CDR3. Germline loops: CDR1 ENHRY, CDR2 SYGVKD. V was trimmed by 9 bases and J by 3 bases, leaving 12 bases between them. The CDR3 reads CAIAGGPNQPQHF. CDR3 coding DNA: TGTGCCATTGCTGGTGGGCCCAATCAGCCCCAGCATTTT.

The V gene is TRBV11-3, the J gene TRBJ2-2; no reliable D call. The ends were cut back, 4 bases at V and 0 bases at J, with 3 bases in the middle. The germline V gene encodes CDR1 SGHNT and CDR2 YENEEA. This CDR3 contains 13 residues. The CDR3 DNA reads as TGTGCCAGCAGCTATGCGAACACCGGGGAGCTGTTTTTT. It yields the protein CASSYANTGELFF.

The chain links TRBV28 to TRBJ1-2; TRBD1 might be the D (6 bases). Deletions cut 9 bases from V and 3 bases from J, with 11 bases between. There are 12 residues in the CDR3. Germline CDR1 is MDHEN and CDR2 is SYDVKM. Here the CDR3 DNA reads TGTGCCAGTCTAGGGGGGTACTATGGCTACACCTTC. Its translation is CASLGGYYGYTF.

The CDR3 DNA reads as TGTGCCATCAGGCCTACTCTCTACAATGAGCAGTTCTTC. Its protein product is CAIRPTLYNEQFF. The chain employs TRBV10-3 and TRBJ2-1, with D uncertain. This CDR3 comprises 13 residues. Germline V lookup: CDR1 ENHRY, CDR2 SYGVKD. The V gene lost 6 bases and the J gene lost 3 bases, with 9 bases spanning the gap.

There are a few counts of this clone. V and J are TRBV28 and TRBJ2-4; 7 nucleotides line up with TRBD2. Unmatched junction bases numbered 8, after V lost 0 bases and J lost 0 bases. This CDR3 comprises 18 residues. Germline V gene data show CDR1 as MDHEN and CDR2 as SYDVKM. The CDR3 loop reads CASSLWVGRKIAKNIQYF. The CDR3 region has the DNA TGTGCCAGCAGTTTATGGGTCGGGAGGAAAATAGCCAAAAACATTCAGTACTTC.

V and J are TRBV5-1 and TRBJ2-2; weak D call: TRBD2 (6 bases). Germline V gene sequence: CDR1 SGHRS, CDR2 YFSETQ. V lost 0 bases and J 7 bases, leaving 10 bases between the germline ends. The CDR3 extends over 14 amino acids. In nucleotides, the CDR3 is TGCGCCAGCAGCTTGGCGGGAGTGGGCGGGGAGCTGTTTTTT. Residues: CASSLAGVGGELFF.

The rearrangement links TRBV5-1 to TRBJ1-4, with a possible D match to TRBD1 (5 bases). Germline-derived CDR1 and CDR2 are SGHRS and YFSETQ. The ends were cut back, 0 bases at V and 8 bases at J, with 11 bases in the middle. The CDR3 is made up of 14 amino acids. As DNA, the CDR3 is TGCGCCAGCAGCTTGGAGGGCAGGGAGGAAAAACTGTTTTTT. Protein: CASSLEGREEKLFF.

This clone was detected a few times. The chain combines TRBV28 with TRBJ2-7, with unresolved D. Per the germline V gene, CDR1 is MDHEN and CDR2 is SYDVKM. The CDR3 sequence is 12 residues long. Between the trimmed V and J ends, which lost 3 bases and 3 bases, there was a span of 6 bases. CDR3 nucleotides: TGTGCCAGCAGTTTTCAAAACTACGAGCAGTACTTC. Residues: CASSFQNYEQYF.

This sequence joins TRBV6-6 and TRBJ2-6; D remains unclear. Germline-derived CDR1 and CDR2 are MNHNY and SVGAGI (reference sequence). V was pared by 5 bases and J by 1 base, with 18 bases between. The CDR3 runs 18 residues. The chain's CDR3 is CASSPHGPGGSGANVLTF. The CDR3 DNA follows: TGTGCCAGCAGTCCCCATGGGCCGGGCGGTTCTGGGGCCAACGTCCTGACTTTC.

The V and J genes are TRBV30 and TRBJ2-1; D call uncertain. CDR1 GTSNPN and CDR2 SVGIG come from the germline V gene (reference sequence). V was pared by 3 bases and J by 0 bases, with 12 bases between. This CDR3 region has 15 residues. The CDR3, as DNA: TGTGCCTGGAGCTCCCACAGATTCTCCTACAATGAGCAGTTCTTC. Amino acids: CAWSSHRFSYNEQFF.

The sample holds one count of this clone. The CDR3 loop is CASSLALGQGAGGYTF. Written as DNA, the CDR3 is TGTGCCAGCAGCTTGGCCCTAGGACAGGGGGCAGGCGGCTACACCTTC. This chain uses TRBV7-2 with TRBJ1-2, with 11 bases lining up with TRBD1. Looked up from germline, CDR1 is SGHTA and CDR2 is FQGNSA. With V trimmed by 3 bases and J by 8 bases, 11 bases remained unmatched. The CDR3 has 16 residues. The variable domain in full, completed from reference TRBV7-2 and TRBJ1-2, reads GAGVSQSPSNKVTEKGKDVELRCDPISGHTALYWYRQSLGQGLEFLIYFQGNSAPDKSGLPSDRFSAERTGGSVSTLTIQRTQQEDSAVYLCASSLALGQGAGGYTFGSGTRLTVV.

As DNA, the CDR3 is TGTGCCAGCACGGGGGACGGCGTTAGGAGGACCTTC. Translating it yields CASTGDGVRRTF. This rearrangement joins TRBV3-1 (or the pseudogene TRBV3-2) to TRBJ1-2, with a tentative D call TRBD1 (5 bases). The V end lost 7 bases, the J end lost 14 bases, and 20 bases lay between the germline ends. CDR3 length equals 12 residues. Germline V lookup: CDR1 LGHDT, CDR2 YNNKEL (reference sequence).

This clone was seen only a few times. The rearrangement uses TRBV5-4 and TRBJ1-2, with TRBD1 matching 8 bases. Per germline, CDR1 SGHNT and CDR2 YYREEE (reference sequence). The J segment lost 4 bases and the V segment lost 4 bases, leaving 3 bases of the junction unmatched. The CDR3 runs 13 residues. CDR3 DNA: TGTGCCAGCAGCGGACAGGGCAGCTATGGCTACACCTTC. Translation: CASSGQGSYGYTF.

The chain links TRBV5-1 to TRBJ2-2; 15 bases align to TRBD2. CDR1 SGHRS and CDR2 YFSETQ come from the germline V gene. V shed 4 bases, J shed 2 bases, and the junction held 6 bases outside the gene matches. CDR3 size: 18 residues. The CDR3 coding sequence is TGCGCCAGCAGCCCTCGGACTAGCGGGAGGGGTAACACCGGGGAGCTGTTTTTT. Its translation: CASSPRTSGRGNTGELFF.

This clone was found a few times. CDR3 sequence (DNA): TGTGCCAGCAGTGAGGGGACAGTACAGAGAAATCAGCCCCAGCATTTT. It yields the protein CASSEGTVQRNQPQHF. This sequence joins TRBV6-1 and TRBJ1-5; 7 bases align to TRBD1. CDR3 size: 16 residues. The V segment lost 3 bases and the J segment 4 bases; nucleotides outside the gene matches: 9. Germline V CDR1 and CDR2: MNHNS, SASEGT.

CDR3 DNA sequence: TGTGCCTGGAGTGCGGATCCGACAGGGATGAACACTGAAGCTTTCTTT. This gives the protein CAWSADPTGMNTEAFF. This chain joins TRBV30 and TRBJ1-1; TRBD1 agrees at 7 bases. Germline lookup yields CDR1 GTSNPN and CDR2 SVGIG (reference sequence). After removal of 1 base from V and 0 bases from J, the junction contained 8 bases not matched to a gene. The CDR3 totals 16 residues.

V and J are TRBV2 and TRBJ2-2, with D unresolved. The CDR3 spans 11 residues. Trimming cost V 8 bases and J 4 bases, with 5 bases left between them. Per germline, CDR1 SNHLY and CDR2 FYNNEI. The DNA for the CDR3 is TGTGCCAGCGGACCCACCGGGGAGCTGTTTTTT. Encoded protein: CASGPTGELFF.

V gene TRBV4-1 combines with J gene TRBJ1-5; 10 positions match TRBD1. Trimming removed 2 bases from V and 2 bases from J; junction bases left unmatched: 3. This CDR3 spans 16 amino acids. Germline V gene lookup returns CDR1 MGHRA and CDR2 YSYEKL. The CDR3 nucleotides are TGCGCCAGCAGCCAATATGGGACAGGGGGCAATCAGCCCCAGCATTTT. Residues: CASSQYGTGGNQPQHF.

To note about this clone: The junction shows a germline mismatch at one end, possibly a read error. The chain uses TRBV6-5 and TRBJ1-1; D unclear. Germline assignment: CDR1 MNHEY and CDR2 SVGAGI. The CDR3 spans 13 residues. CDR3 residues: CASSHSTDAEAFF. The CDR3 DNA reads TGTGCCAGCAGTCACTCCACGGACGCTGAAGCTTTCTTT.